Below are 12 T cell receptor beta chains sequenced from a single sample in a study of post-analysis software for immune sequencing data. Their antigen targets remain unknown. General observations from the study: In patients, TRBV5-6, TRBV5-1 and TRBV20-1 belonged to four or five TRBV segments found more frequently than in controls.

Prepared libraries of TCR beta cDNA carried unique molecular identifiers. A single record per CDR3 protein comes from TCRdb applying MiXCR to the PCR reads. The sample has more than 450,000 distinct CDR3 sequences; around 47% are singletons. The sequenced sample consisted of blood. These receptors all come from a girl between 5 and 17 years old with multiple sclerosis.

The chain carries TRBV5-1 and TRBJ1-2, with 8 bases identical to TRBD1. The CDR3 totals 16 residues. CDR1 is SGHRS, CDR2 YFSETQ, per germline. V was pared by 0 bases and J by 5 bases, with 9 bases of the junction left unmatched. The CDR3 protein is CASSLDVTGVGYGYTF. The CDR3 DNA follows: TGCGCCAGCAGCTTGGACGTGACAGGGGTAGGGTATGGCTACACCTTC.

As for this clonotype: A much bigger clone sits one base away, suggesting this may be a read error. The chain has TRBV7-9 and TRBJ2-3; the D is unclear. V dropped 5 bases and J dropped 10 bases, with 13 bases sitting between them. Germline CDR1 and CDR2: SEHNR and FQNEAQ (reference sequence). The CDR3 loop spans 12 amino acids. As DNA, the CDR3 is TGTGCCAGCAGCGCCACCACGGATGCGCAGTATTTT. It specifies CASSATTDAQYF.

This clonotype was detected a few times. The CDR3 DNA reads as TGTGCCAGCAGTCCGTACGGACTAGCTCCCCTCAATGAGCAGTTCTTC. Its translation is CASSPYGLAPLNEQFF. The chain combines TRBV28 with TRBJ2-1; 8 bases fit TRBD2. CDR1 and CDR2 (germline): MDHEN, SYDVKM. V was clipped by 5 bases and J by 6 bases; unmatched bases: 12. CDR3 length: 16 amino acids.

This clonotype was found a few times. The chain uses TRBV5-1 and TRBJ1-2; no clear D. Germline values: CDR1 SGHRS, CDR2 YFSETQ. The CDR3 extends over 11 amino acids. V shed 7 bases and J shed 8 bases, with 12 bases lying between them. DNA of the CDR3: TGCGCCAGCGATCAAACAGAGGGCTACACCTTC. Translation: CASDQTEGYTF.

The chain couples TRBV20-1 to TRBJ2-3; TRBD1 agrees at 8 bases. CDR3 length: 16 amino acids. With 4 bases clipped from V and 2 bases from J, the junction kept 11 bases outside the gene matches. Germline V gives CDR1 DFQATT, CDR2 SNEGSKA (reference sequence). This CDR3 reads CSATGADRGITDTQYF. DNA of the CDR3: TGCAGTGCTACAGGGGCAGACAGGGGCATCACAGATACGCAGTATTTT.

This clonotype was recorded once. This chain links TRBV24-1 with TRBJ2-2, with 10 bases matching TRBD2. The trim removed 4 bases at V and 1 base at J, leaving 2 bases unmatched. CDR3 length: 16 amino acids. The germline CDR1 and CDR2 sequences are KGHDR and SFDVKD. The CDR3 nucleotides read TGTGCCACCAGTGACAGACTAGCGGGGAACACCGGGGAGCTGTTTTTT. This codes for CATSDRLAGNTGELFF.

In regard to this clonotype: One junction end disagrees with the germline gene, perhaps due to a read error. V is TRBV5-6 and J is TRBJ2-1; 7 bases are shared with TRBD1. The germline gives CDR1 SGHDT, CDR2 YYEEEE. This CDR3 has 13 amino acids. The CDR3 loop reads CASSYRGGNGQFF. The CDR3 DNA sequence: TGTGCCAGCAGTTACAGGGGTGGCAATGGGCAGTTCTTC.

This chain joins TRBV28 and TRBJ2-5, with D tentatively TRBD2 (5 bases). The CDR3 covers 13 residues. Germline V lookup: CDR1 MDHEN, CDR2 SYDVKM. The V end was cut by 6 bases, the J end by 4 bases, with 12 bases between. The CDR3 nucleotides are TGTGCCAGCAGGGACTGGGAGCGAGAGACCCAGTACTTC. Protein sequence: CASRDWERETQYF.

The chain couples TRBV4-1 to TRBJ2-1; 8 bases are a match to TRBD2. With V trimmed by 5 bases and J by 7 bases, 13 bases remained unmatched. In germline, CDR1 is MGHRA, CDR2 YSYEKL. The CDR3 length is 16 residues. CDR3 sequence reads: CASSAPGTRLGNEQFF. CDR3 nucleotides: TGCGCCAGCAGCGCACCCGGGACTAGGTTGGGGAATGAGCAGTTCTTC.

This clonotype has just a few counts. The chain combines TRBV29-1 with TRBJ2-5; 9 bases match TRBD2. The ends lost 4 bases at V and 3 bases at J; junction bases unmatched: 0. The length of the CDR3 is 12 residues. The germline V gene has CDR1 SQVTM and CDR2 ANQGSEA. CDR3: CSVGLAEETQYF. The DNA of the CDR3 is TGCAGCGTTGGACTAGCGGAAGAGACCCAGTACTTC. Full variable domain (remainder filled in from reference TRBV29-1 and TRBJ2-5): SAVISQKPSRDICQRGTSLTIQCQVDSQVTMMFWYRQQPGQSLTLIATANQGSEATYESGFVIDKFPISRPNLTFSTLTVSNMSPEDSSIYLCSVGLAEETQYFGPGTRLLVL.

This chain links TRBV5-5 with TRBJ2-7; 9 bases match TRBD2. Germline-derived CDR1 and CDR2 are SGHKS and YYEKEE (reference sequence). This CDR3 has 15 residues. J was trimmed by 2 bases and V by 6 bases; bases with no gene match: 9. The CDR3 loop reads CASTSWVAGAYEQYF. CDR3 DNA: TGTGCCAGCACCTCTTGGGTAGCGGGAGCCTACGAGCAGTACTTC.

This clonotype has a handful of counts. The chain recombines TRBV5-1 with TRBJ1-2; no clear D gene. V was trimmed by 2 bases and J by 3 bases, leaving 8 bases between them. The CDR3 has 13 amino acids. Germline loops: CDR1 SGHRS, CDR2 YFSETQ. The CDR3 DNA is TGCGCCAGCAGCTTTTTGAATGACTATGGCTACACCTTC. Its protein is CASSFLNDYGYTF.